A selection of T cell receptor beta chains follows, all from one sample in a study of OX40 agonist ivuxolimab in advanced cancers. The protocol was immunoSEQ multiplex PCR, while the TCRdb copy is restricted to in-frame clones and leaves out a portion. The sample lists 60,000 to 75,000 clones, 70% to 90% seen once, with roughly 0.9% in the top ten. Here the sequenced sample was CD4+ or CD8+ T cells sorted from blood, taken in a trial of the OX40 agonist ivuxolimab. All receptors derive from an adult with an advanced solid tumor such as melanoma, head and neck, liver or kidney cancer. CDR3s include the opening cysteine and the closing phenylalanine or tryptophan. D genes are given only for firm matches. Clone size is given for some rows only: seen once, a few or many times, or a class if the clone is expanded.

CDR3: CASSPRGAVTYNEQFF
DNA: TGTGCCAGCAGCCCAAGGGGGGCAGTTACCTACAATGAGCAGTTCTTC
D: .
V: TRBV7-9
J: TRBJ2-1
size: .

CDR3: CASSPGQVSGELFF
DNA: TGTGCCAGTAGTCCGGGACAGGTCTCCGGGGAGCTGTTTTTT
D: TRBD1
V: TRBV19
J: TRBJ2-2
size: .

CDR3: CASSLEHMNTEAFF
DNA: TGTGCCAGCAGCTTGGAGCATATGAACACTGAAGCTTTCTTT
D: .
V: TRBV5-4
J: TRBJ1-1
size: .

CDR3: CASSFGTSGRSYERNF
DNA: TGTGCCAGCAGTTTCGGGACTAGCGGGAGGTCCTACGAGCGAAACTTC
D: TRBD2
V: TRBV28
J: TRBJ2-5
size: .

CDR3: CASSLFWGADTEAFF
DNA: TGTGCCAGCAGCTTATTTTGGGGAGCGGACACTGAAGCTTTCTTT
D: .
V: TRBV13
J: TRBJ1-1
size: .

CDR3: CASSSGQPSSYNSPLHF
DNA: TGCGCCAGCAGCTCGGGACAGCCCAGCTCCTATAATTCACCCCTCCACTTT
D: TRBD1
V: TRBV5-1
J: TRBJ1-6
size: .

CDR3: CASSYLAGVPLSSYNEQFF
DNA: TGTGCCAGCAGTTACCTAGCGGGAGTACCCCTCAGCTCCTACAATGAGCAGTTCTTC
D: TRBD2
V: TRBV2
J: TRBJ2-1
size: few

CDR3: CASSTDSFRTDTQYF
DNA: TGTGCCAGCAGCACAGACAGCTTTCGCACAGATACGCAGTATTTT
D: .
V: TRBV28
J: TRBJ2-3
size: .

CDR3: CASSLRGPNEQFF
DNA: TGTGCCAGCAGCTTAAGGGGGCCCAATGAGCAGTTCTTC
D: .
V: TRBV7-3
J: TRBJ2-1
size: .

CDR3: CASSAVPTADTQYF
DNA: TGTGCCAGCAGTGCGGTTCCAACCGCAGATACGCAGTATTTT
D: .
V: TRBV28
J: TRBJ2-3
size: .

CDR3: CASSLAVMSTDTQYF
DNA: TGTGCCAGCAGCCTAGCCGTGATGAGTACAGATACGCAGTATTTT
D: .
V: TRBV7-9
J: TRBJ2-3
size: .

CDR3: CASSQQGDTEAFF
DNA: TGTGCCAGCAGCCAACAGGGGGATACTGAAGCTTTCTTT
D: TRBD1
V: TRBV14
J: TRBJ1-1
size: .

CDR3: CASSSWTGRTYEQYF
DNA: TGTGCCAGCAGCTCCTGGACAGGGCGCACCTACGAGCAGTACTTC
D: TRBD1
V: TRBV7-2
J: TRBJ2-7
size: .

CDR3: CASSPMGPRRITEAFF
DNA: TGTGCCAGCAGCCCCATGGGCCCAAGGAGGATCACTGAAGCTTTCTTT
D: .
V: TRBV28
J: TRBJ1-1
size: once

CDR3: CASSPPGQPQHF
DNA: TGTGCCAGCAGCCCGCCGGGTCAGCCCCAGCATTTT
D: .
V: TRBV7-2
J: TRBJ1-5
size: .

CDR3: CASSATWTGYGANVLTF
DNA: TGTGCCAGCAGTGCCACCTGGACAGGGTATGGGGCCAACGTCCTGACTTTC
D: TRBD1
V: TRBV6-4
J: TRBJ2-6
size: few

CDR3: CASSLDGGFNTGELFF
DNA: TGCGCCAGCAGCTTGGATGGGGGTTTCAACACCGGGGAGCTGTTTTTT
D: .
V: TRBV5-1
J: TRBJ2-2
size: .

CDR3: CTSSRGGGGRGETQYF
DNA: TGCACCAGCAGCCGGGGGGGTGGCGGGAGAGGGGAGACCCAGTACTTC
D: .
V: TRBV1
J: TRBJ2-5
size: once

CDR3: CASSLLAGETGELFF
DNA: TGTGCCAGCAGCTTACTAGCGGGAGAGACCGGGGAGCTGTTTTTT
D: TRBD2
V: TRBV13
J: TRBJ2-2
size: .

CDR3: CASSLWNTQYF
DNA: TGTGCCAGCAGCCTTTGGAATACGCAGTATTTT
D: .
V: TRBV7-6
J: TRBJ2-3
size: .

CDR3: CASSEPGNQPQHF
DNA: TGTGCCAGCAGCGAGCCGGGCAATCAGCCCCAGCATTTT
D: .
V: TRBV7-2
J: TRBJ1-5
size: .

CDR3: CASSRTGDSNQPQHF
DNA: TGTGCCAGCAGCAGAACCGGGGATAGCAATCAGCCCCAGCATTTT
D: .
V: TRBV7-9
J: TRBJ1-5
size: .

CDR3: CASSLGGTVTYEQYF
DNA: TGTGCCAGCAGCTTAGGGGGGACAGTTACCTACGAGCAGTACTTC
D: TRBD1
V: TRBV7-9
J: TRBJ2-7
size: once

CDR3: CASSVDRGETEAFF
DNA: TGTGCCAGCAGCGTAGACAGGGGTGAAACTGAAGCTTTCTTT
D: TRBD1
V: TRBV11-1
J: TRBJ1-1
size: many